Below are 31 T cell receptor beta chains sequenced from a single sample in a study of T cells in localized non-small cell lung cancer. Clones were read by immunoSEQ multiplex PCR, and TCRdb kept only the in-frame ones, dropping some. The sample shows approximately 990 clones, 35% to 45% of them seen only once. The sample here was lung tumor tissue, taken before any cancer treatment. The receptor source for this set is a man aged 40 to 70 with stage I lung adenocarcinoma.

This clone was detected a few times. The chain has TRBV6-8 and TRBJ1-2; perhaps TRBD1 as D (6 bases). With 5 bases removed from V and 7 bases from J, the gap between germline ends came to 17 bases. Germline V CDR1 and CDR2: MNHGY, SAAAGT. The CDR3 runs 14 residues. The CDR3: CASSPLGGLSGYTF. In DNA, the CDR3 is TGTGCCAGCAGTCCCCTCGGGGGGCTGAGTGGCTACACCTTC.

This clone was seen only a few times. The chain carries TRBV10-2 and TRBJ2-5; the D is unclear. The CDR3 has 16 amino acids. Per germline, CDR1 WSHSY and CDR2 SAAADI. Trimming removed 0 bases from V and 4 bases from J, with 15 bases in between. CDR3 bases: TGCGCCAGCAGTGAGTCGGGCCACGGACCATTAGAGACCCAGTACTTC. The encoded protein is CASSESGHGPLETQYF.

Only a few counts were recorded for this clone. The chain joins TRBV6-8 to TRBJ2-1; 9 nucleotides line up with TRBD1. CDR3 length: 14 residues. V trimming: 6 bases; J trimming: 4 bases; junction bases outside the gene matches: 4. From germline, CDR1 is MNHGY and CDR2 SAAAGT. The CDR3 DNA reads as TGTGCCAGCAGCCTCGGACAGGGGTACAATGAGCAGTTCTTC. It translates to CASSLGQGYNEQFF.

This clone is large in the sample. This chain connects TRBV11-3 to TRBJ1-1; D is ambiguous. The CDR3 spans 14 residues. V gave up 5 bases and J gave up 1 base, with 11 bases separating them. Looked up from germline, CDR1 is SGHNT and CDR2 is YENEEA. The CDR3 here is CASSPDLQNTEAFF. DNA of the CDR3: TGTGCCAGCAGCCCAGACCTCCAGAACACTGAAGCTTTCTTT.

Within the sample, this clone is medium-sized (0.01 to 0.1%). This chain connects TRBV11-3 to TRBJ1-2; perhaps TRBD1 as D (6 bases). CDR3 length: 14 residues. Germline lookup yields CDR1 SGHNT and CDR2 YENEEA. V was shortened by 3 bases and J by 6 bases, with 14 bases between the two germline ends. CDR3: CASSLFGTHNGYTF. Written as DNA, the CDR3 is TGTGCCAGCAGCTTGTTCGGGACACATAATGGCTACACCTTC.

This chain links TRBV29-1 with TRBJ2-7; D unclear. From germline, CDR1 is SQVTM and CDR2 ANQGSEA. This CDR3 has 12 residues. Trimming removed 6 bases from V and 1 base from J, with 10 bases in between. For the CDR3, the DNA is TGCAGCGTATCCGACTTGTCCTACGAGCAGTACTTC. This codes for CSVSDLSYEQYF.

The rearrangement uses TRBV29-1 and TRBJ2-1; TRBD2 matches at 7 bases. J lost 5 bases, V lost 4 bases, and 8 bases had no gene match. CDR1 is SQVTM and CDR2 is ANQGSEA in the germline V gene. This CDR3 is built from 14 residues. The CDR3 sequence: CSVAHGSGNNEQFF. The CDR3, as DNA: TGCAGCGTTGCCCACGGAAGCGGGAACAATGAGCAGTTCTTC.

This clone was picked up a small number of times. V usage is TRBV6-8 and J usage is TRBJ1-2; D is unclear. Germline loops: CDR1 MNHGY, CDR2 SAAAGT. The CDR3 runs to 15 residues. Trimming shortened V by 0 bases and J by 2 bases, and 10 bases separated the two germline ends. Written as DNA, the CDR3 is TGTGCCAGCAGTTACTCTCAGACACAAAACTATGGCTACACCTTC. It specifies CASSYSQTQNYGYTF.

The chain links TRBV23-1 to TRBJ2-7; D gene unclear. TRBV23-1 counts as an open reading frame of uncertain function. V gave up 3 bases and J gave up 5 bases, with 20 bases separating them. The CDR3 sequence is 16 residues long. CDR3 protein: CASSHGDGPPSDEQYF. CDR3 DNA: TGCGCCAGCAGTCACGGCGACGGGCCCCCCAGTGACGAGCAGTACTTC.

This clone turned up a few times. This chain connects TRBV9 to TRBJ2-5; D is ambiguous. Trimming took off 0 bases at V and 3 bases at J, with 9 bases between the two ends. The CDR3 loop spans 14 amino acids. Germline V gene lookup returns CDR1 SGDLS and CDR2 YYNGEE. The DNA of the CDR3 is TGTGCCAGCAGCGTAGGCACAGTAAAAGAGACCCAGTACTTC. Encoded protein: CASSVGTVKETQYF.

The CDR3 sequence is CAWKGQSTDTQYF. The CDR3 nucleotides read TGTGCCTGGAAGGGGCAGAGCACAGATACGCAGTATTTT. The chain uses TRBV30 and TRBJ2-3, with TRBD1 as a possible D gene (5 bases). The CDR3 runs 13 residues. Germline V gives CDR1 GTSNPN, CDR2 SVGIG (reference sequence). V was pared by 4 bases and J by 0 bases, with 8 bases between.

This clone showed up just a few times. The J gene is TRBJ1-2, the V gene TRBV11-3, with 10 bases lining up with TRBD1. Germline CDR1 and CDR2: SGHNT and YENEEA. This CDR3 contains 14 residues. Trimming at V came to 4 bases and at J to 2 bases, leaving 1 base not matched to a gene. CDR3 protein: CASSSDRGNYGYTF. In DNA form, the CDR3 reads TGTGCCAGCAGCTCGGACAGGGGGAACTATGGCTACACCTTC.

CDR3 region: CAWTVTLNTEAFF. The CDR3 DNA reads as TGTGCCTGGACGGTCACCTTGAACACTGAAGCTTTCTTT. The V gene is TRBV30, the J gene TRBJ1-1; D not certain. The CDR3 contains 13 residues. CDR1 GTSNPN and CDR2 SVGIG come from the germline V gene (reference sequence). V was clipped by 4 bases and J by 0 bases, with 9 bases between them.

This rearrangement joins TRBV14 to TRBJ2-5, with 7 positions matching TRBD1. Germline V gives CDR1 SGHDN, CDR2 FVKESK. CDR3 size: 15 residues. Trimming cost V 1 base and J 4 bases; bases outside gene matches: 6. Here the CDR3 DNA reads TGTGCCAGCAGCCAAGGACAGGGCGCGACAGAGACCCAGTACTTC. Translated, it gives CASSQGQGATETQYF.

CDR3 residues: CASSSGDSYEQYF. CDR3 nucleotides: TGTGCCAGCAGTTCCGGGGACAGTTACGAGCAGTACTTC. V and J are TRBV28 and TRBJ2-7, with 7 bases aligning to TRBD1. After removal of 4 bases from V and 4 bases from J, the junction contained 4 bases not matched to a gene. CDR3 length equals 13 residues. CDR1 is MDHEN and CDR2 is SYDVKM in the germline V gene.

The chain employs TRBV29-1 and TRBJ2-5; D unclear. The germline V and J ends were trimmed by 1 base and 5 bases, with 11 bases remaining between them. Germline V gene lookup returns CDR1 SQVTM and CDR2 ANQGSEA. This CDR3 is built from 13 residues. As DNA, the CDR3 is TGCAGCGTTGAAGTCGGGTTAAGGGAGACCCAGTACTTC. Protein: CSVEVGLRETQYF.

This clone has only a few counts. The chain carries TRBV5-1 and TRBJ2-1; the match to TRBD2 covers 7 bases. Germline V gene sequence: CDR1 SGHRS, CDR2 YFSETQ. Trimming removed 4 bases from V and 5 bases from J; junction bases left unmatched: 9. The CDR3 totals 15 residues. CDR3 loop: CASSVLSGSDNEQFF. DNA for the CDR3: TGCGCCAGCAGCGTCCTTAGCGGGTCGGACAATGAGCAGTTCTTC.

This clone has just a few counts. This sequence joins TRBV7-2 and TRBJ2-3, with TRBD2 identical over 8 bases. The CDR3 loop spans 16 amino acids. Germline loops: CDR1 SGHTA, CDR2 FQGNSA. The J segment lost 4 bases and the V segment lost 5 bases, leaving 11 bases of the junction unmatched. The DNA of the CDR3 is TGTGCCAGCAGCCCCTCGACTAGCGCCCGTCCAGATACGCAGTATTTT. Protein product: CASSPSTSARPDTQYF.

This chain uses TRBV29-1 with TRBJ1-5, with D tentatively TRBD1 (5 bases). This CDR3 is built from 16 residues. Trimming took 3 bases from V and 2 from J, leaving 17 bases between them. CDR1 is SQVTM, CDR2 ANQGSEA, per germline. In DNA, the CDR3 is TGCAGCGTTGAGGGTAGACAGATCGGCGGCAATCAGCCCCAGCATTTT. This translates into CSVEGRQIGGNQPQHF.

The V gene is TRBV11-1, the J gene TRBJ2-2; 9 bases match TRBD2. The junction had 6 bases not matched to a gene; V was cut back by 2 bases and J by 5 bases. Looked up from germline, CDR1 is SGHAT and CDR2 is FQDESV (reference sequence). CDR3 size: 16 residues. The CDR3, as DNA: TGTGCCAGCAGCTTACCCAGCGGGAGGAAGACCGGGGAGCTGTTTTTT. This sequence encodes CASSLPSGRKTGELFF.

The chain uses TRBV9 and TRBJ2-1; TRBD2 matches at 7 bases. This CDR3 comprises 15 residues. J gave up 0 bases and V 3 bases, and 3 bases lay outside the gene matches. Germline CDR1 SGDLS, CDR2 YYNGEE. DNA of the CDR3: TGTGCCAGCAGCGCAGCGGGGCCCTCCTACAATGAGCAGTTCTTC. Its translation: CASSAAGPSYNEQFF.

Only a few counts were recorded for this clone. The chain combines TRBV9 with TRBJ2-1; TRBD2 agrees at 7 bases. CDR3 size: 13 residues. The ends lost 3 bases at V and 6 bases at J; junction bases unmatched: 3. Germline assignment: CDR1 SGDLS and CDR2 YYNGEE. CDR3 sequence reads: CASSGLAANEQFF. In DNA form, the CDR3 reads TGTGCCAGCAGCGGCCTAGCGGCCAATGAGCAGTTCTTC.

The V and J genes are TRBV29-1 and TRBJ2-1; TRBD2 agrees at 9 bases. Germline CDR1 reads SQVTM; CDR2 reads ANQGSEA. V was clipped by 6 bases and J by 6 bases; unmatched bases: 9. This CDR3 has 14 residues. This CDR3 reads CSVGAAGGFNEQFF. DNA of the CDR3: TGCAGCGTGGGGGCGGCGGGAGGGTTCAATGAGCAGTTCTTC.

This chain connects TRBV11-3 to TRBJ2-4; TRBD2 is a possible D gene (6 bases). Germline CDR1 is SGHNT and CDR2 is YENEEA. The CDR3 spans 16 residues. V was pared by 5 bases and J by 7 bases, with 21 bases between. The DNA for the CDR3 is TGTGCCAGCAGCCTACCTAAAGGCGCTGGGGGGAACATTCAGTACTTC. Its protein product is CASSLPKGAGGNIQYF. The full variable domain, rest sourced from reference TRBV11-3 and TRBJ2-4, is EAGVVQSPRYKIIEKKQPVAFWCNPISGHNTLYWYLQNLGQGPELLIRYENEEAVDDSQLPKDRFSAERLKGVDSTLKIQPAELGDSAVYLCASSLPKGAGGNIQYFGAGTRLSVL.

This clone was seen a single time. The chain combines TRBV15 with TRBJ1-3, with D uncertain. This CDR3 region has 16 residues. From germline, CDR1 is LNHNV and CDR2 YYDKDF (reference sequence). Trimming took off 3 bases at V and 2 bases at J, with 14 bases between the two ends. The CDR3 sequence: CATSSGSVLTGNTIYF. CDR3 DNA: TGTGCCACCAGCAGCGGGAGCGTCTTAACTGGAAACACCATATATTTT. Full variable domain (remainder filled in from reference TRBV15 and TRBJ1-3): DAMVIQNPRYQVTQFGKPVTLSCSQTLNHNVMYWYQQKSSQAPKLLFHYYDKDFNNEADTPDNFQSRRPNTSFCFLDIRSPGLGDTAMYLCATSSGSVLTGNTIYFGEGSWLTVV.

Note on this clone: The junction departs from germline at one end; a sequencing error may be responsible. There is an ambiguous or unread base here, so the residue it gives is written X. The chain couples TRBV19 to TRBJ1-1; D is unresolved. Per the germline V gene, CDR1 is LNHDA and CDR2 is SQIVND (reference sequence). This CDR3 is built from 12 residues. CDR3 protein: CASHSLATXAFF. DNA of the CDR3: TGTGCCAGCCACTCTCTAGCCACTRAAGCTTTCTTT.

V is TRBV9 and J is TRBJ2-2; D unclear. Germline-derived CDR1 and CDR2 are SGDLS and YYNGEE. V dropped 0 bases and J dropped 7 bases, with 7 bases sitting between them. CDR3 length: 13 amino acids. The CDR3 sequence is CASSVVGGGELFF. CDR3 sequence (DNA): TGTGCCAGCAGCGTAGTGGGCGGCGGGGAGCTGTTTTTT.

The V and J genes are TRBV19 and TRBJ2-3, with 8 positions matching TRBD1. Per germline, CDR1 LNHDA and CDR2 SQIVND (reference sequence). With 5 bases clipped from V and 5 bases from J, the junction kept 3 bases outside the gene matches. The CDR3 runs 13 residues. For the CDR3, the DNA is TGTGCCAGTAGTCCACAGGGGGAAGATACGCAGTATTTT. Its translation: CASSPQGEDTQYF.

The genes are TRBV30 and TRBJ2-4; 8 bases are a match to TRBD1. This CDR3 is built from 13 residues. Trimming at V came to 4 bases and at J to 8 bases, leaving 7 bases not matched to a gene. Looked up from germline, CDR1 is GTSNPN and CDR2 is SVGIG (reference sequence). As DNA, the CDR3 is TGTGCCTGGAACAGGGGGGATAGCGACATTCAGTACTTC. Its protein is CAWNRGDSDIQYF.

By share, this clone counts as medium-sized. Other DNA sequences in this specimen translate into the identical CDR3. The rearrangement links TRBV9 to TRBJ2-3; D remains ambiguous. V was pared by 0 bases and J by 0 bases, with 8 bases between. The CDR3 is 15 amino acids. Germline V CDR1 and CDR2: SGDLS, YYNGEE. Here the CDR3 reads CASSVGSISTDTQYF. The DNA for the CDR3 is TGTGCCAGCAGCGTAGGATCCATAAGCACAGATACGCAGTATTTT.

This clone was seen a few times. This chain connects TRBV11-3 to TRBJ2-1; a possible D gene is TRBD2 (7 bases). CDR3 size: 16 residues. The germline CDR1 and CDR2 sequences are SGHNT and YENEEA. Trimming removed 2 bases at V and 7 bases at J, with 18 bases between. The CDR3 DNA reads TGTGCCAGCAGCTTAAGCCCTCGGACTAGGGGGAATGAGCAGTTCTTC. It encodes CASSLSPRTRGNEQFF.